The table lists the clone carrying this TCR beta chain with a few counts. Its antigen is not identified. The data belong to a study of T cell repertoires in cytomegalovirus infection. Across the study: Selection of CMV epitopes for the study included recently identified HLA-C-restricted and well-studied HLA-B-restricted ones. Both CMV infection and a matching HLA type were indicated by public TCR beta signatures. Whole-study results and caveats: The response measured ex vivo was dominated by TCR beta clonotypes (HLA-C-restricted and CMV-specific).

The V and J ends lost 8 bases and 1 base respectively, with 18 bases between them. In germline, CDR1 is MNHEY, CDR2 SMNVEV (reference sequence). This CDR3 has 16 residues. TCRdb reprocessed the reads via MiXCR and lists one record per CDR3 protein. The data show approximately 990,000 distinct CDR3 sequences, roughly 30% seen once. Here the sequenced sample was cultured CD8+ T cells from PBMCs, taken from culture after CMV antigen stimulation. The chain has TRBV27 and TRBJ1-5, with D tentatively TRBD1 (5 bases). The clonotype was recovered from a human donor in good health (CMV status not recorded). Some clones in this sample may be carry-over from other donors' samples. CDR3 coding DNA: TGTGCCAGCCGGGCCGTCGGGGGAGCAAGCAATCAGCCCCAGCATTTT. Its protein product is CASRAVGGASNQPQHF.